This TCR beta chain was found in a study of sequential checkpoint blockade in melanoma. The overall study: Patients were randomized 1:1 to nivolumab-then-ipilimumab or ipilimumab-then-nivolumab first-line.

Libraries were prepared by immunoSEQ multiplex PCR; TCRdb keeps only in-frame clonotypes and omits some of them. The sample holds 5,500 to 7,000 clones, 20% to 25% seen once. Treatment of the sample: randomized to nivolumab then ipilimumab (arm A) or the reverse (arm B). Germline-derived CDR1 and CDR2 are LNHDA and SQIVND (reference sequence). There are 12 residues in the CDR3. Trimming stripped 3 bases from V and 5 bases from J, with 5 bases between. This TCR came from a human donor with melanoma. J is TRBJ1-5 and V is TRBV19; D is undetermined. The material was tumor tissue (inferred from file names), obtained from a patient given nivolumab and ipilimumab in sequence. The CDR3 spells CASSIPYQPQHF. The CDR3 nucleotides are TGTGCCAGTAGTATCCCCTATCAGCCCCAGCATTTT.